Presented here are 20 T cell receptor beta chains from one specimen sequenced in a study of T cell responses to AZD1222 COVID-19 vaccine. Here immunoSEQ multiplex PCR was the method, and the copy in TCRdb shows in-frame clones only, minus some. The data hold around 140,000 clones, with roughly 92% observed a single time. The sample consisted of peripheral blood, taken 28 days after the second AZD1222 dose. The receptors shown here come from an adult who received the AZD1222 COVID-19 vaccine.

The CDR3 spells CASSEVRGTNEKLFF. DNA of the CDR3: TGTGCCAGCAGTGAAGTGAGGGGAACTAATGAAAAACTGTTTTTT. J is TRBJ1-4 and V is TRBV6-1; D possibly corresponds to TRBD1 (5 bases). The CDR3 loop spans 15 amino acids. Germline CDR1 reads MNHNS; CDR2 reads SASEGT. V lost 1 base and J 1 base, leaving 7 bases between the germline ends.

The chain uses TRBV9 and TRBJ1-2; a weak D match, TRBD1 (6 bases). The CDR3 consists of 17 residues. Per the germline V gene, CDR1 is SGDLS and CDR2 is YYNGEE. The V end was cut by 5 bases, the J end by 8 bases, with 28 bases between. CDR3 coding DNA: TGTGCCAGCAGTGGGCTTTCGGGGACAACCGCCGTGGTAGGCTACACCTTC. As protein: CASSGLSGTTAVVGYTF.

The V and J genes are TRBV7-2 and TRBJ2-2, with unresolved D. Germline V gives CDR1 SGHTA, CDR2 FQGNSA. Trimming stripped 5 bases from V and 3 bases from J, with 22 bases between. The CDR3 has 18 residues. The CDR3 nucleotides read TGTGCCAGCAGCCCAGGTGACACCCCCCTGGCTTACACCGGGGAGCTGTTTTTT. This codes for CASSPGDTPLAYTGELFF.

CDR3 sequence reads: CASSLNSGNTIYF. The CDR3 DNA is TGCGCCAGCAGTCTGAACTCTGGAAACACCATATATTTT. This chain uses TRBV10-1 with TRBJ1-3, with unresolved D. The CDR3 length is 13 residues. Trimming cost V 5 bases and J 0 bases, with 5 bases left between them. Per germline, CDR1 WNHNN and CDR2 SYGVQD (reference sequence).

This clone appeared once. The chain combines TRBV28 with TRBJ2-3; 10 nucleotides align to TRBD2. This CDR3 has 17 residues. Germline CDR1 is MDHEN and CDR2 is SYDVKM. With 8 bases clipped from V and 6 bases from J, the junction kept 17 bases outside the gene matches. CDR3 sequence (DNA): TGTGCCAGCGCAGGGAAGGGACTAGCGAGTATAACGGATACGCAGTATTTT. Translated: CASAGKGLASITDTQYF.

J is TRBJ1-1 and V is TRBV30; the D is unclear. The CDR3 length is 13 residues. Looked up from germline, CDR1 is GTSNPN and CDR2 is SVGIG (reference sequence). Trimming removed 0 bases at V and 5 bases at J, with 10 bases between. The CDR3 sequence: CAWSVNERTEAFF. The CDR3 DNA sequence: TGTGCCTGGAGTGTAAACGAGAGGACTGAAGCTTTCTTT.

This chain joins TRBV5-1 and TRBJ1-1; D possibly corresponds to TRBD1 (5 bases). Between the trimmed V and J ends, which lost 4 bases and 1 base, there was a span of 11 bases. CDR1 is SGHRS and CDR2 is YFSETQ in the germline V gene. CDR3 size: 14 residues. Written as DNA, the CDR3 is TGCGCCAGCAGCCCAGGGATCAGGAACACTGAAGCTTTCTTT. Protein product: CASSPGIRNTEAFF.

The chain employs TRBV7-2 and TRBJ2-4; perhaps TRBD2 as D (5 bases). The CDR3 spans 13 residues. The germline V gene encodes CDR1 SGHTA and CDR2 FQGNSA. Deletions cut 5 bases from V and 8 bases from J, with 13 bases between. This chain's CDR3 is CASSEARGDIQYF. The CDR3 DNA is TGTGCCAGCAGCGAGGCTCGGGGAGACATTCAGTACTTC.

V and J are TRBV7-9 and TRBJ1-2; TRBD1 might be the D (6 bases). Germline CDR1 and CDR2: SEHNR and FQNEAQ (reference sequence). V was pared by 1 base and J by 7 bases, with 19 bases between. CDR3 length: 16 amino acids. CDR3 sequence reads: CASSLGTGKLSAGYTF. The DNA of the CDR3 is TGTGCCAGCAGCTTAGGTACAGGGAAGCTCTCAGCTGGCTACACCTTC.

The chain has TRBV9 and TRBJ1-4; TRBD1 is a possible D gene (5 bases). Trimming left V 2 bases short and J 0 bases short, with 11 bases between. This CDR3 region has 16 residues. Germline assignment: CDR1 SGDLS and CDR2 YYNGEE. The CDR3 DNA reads TGTGCCAGCAGCGTTCAGGGTGGCGCAACTAATGAAAAACTGTTTTTT. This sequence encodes CASSVQGGATNEKLFF.

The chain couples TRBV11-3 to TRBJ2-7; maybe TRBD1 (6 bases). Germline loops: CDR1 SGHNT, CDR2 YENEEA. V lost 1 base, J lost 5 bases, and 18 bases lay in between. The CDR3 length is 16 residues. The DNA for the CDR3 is TGTGCCAGCAGCTTAGTCAACAGGGACCCCCATCACGAGCAGTACGTC. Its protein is CASSLVNRDPHHEQYV.

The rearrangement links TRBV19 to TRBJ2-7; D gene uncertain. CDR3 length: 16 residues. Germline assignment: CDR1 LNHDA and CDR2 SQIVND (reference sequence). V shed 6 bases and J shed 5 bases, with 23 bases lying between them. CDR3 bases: TGTGCCAGTAGCATCGGAAGTGAATTCGGTACCCACGAGCAGTACTTC. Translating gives CASSIGSEFGTHEQYF.

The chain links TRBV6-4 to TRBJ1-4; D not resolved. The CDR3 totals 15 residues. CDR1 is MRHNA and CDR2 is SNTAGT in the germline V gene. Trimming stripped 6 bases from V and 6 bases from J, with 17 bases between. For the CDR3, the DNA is TGTGCCAGCAGGAGTTATCCGGGAGCGGATGAAAAACTGTTTTTT. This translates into CASRSYPGADEKLFF.

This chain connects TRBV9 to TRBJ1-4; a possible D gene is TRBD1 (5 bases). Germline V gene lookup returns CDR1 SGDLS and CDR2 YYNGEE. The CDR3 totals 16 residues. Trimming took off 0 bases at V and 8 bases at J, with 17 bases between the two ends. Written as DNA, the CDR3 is TGTGCCAGCAGCGTAGGAGGGAGGCAGGGTGGAGAAAAACTGTTTTTT. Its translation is CASSVGGRQGGEKLFF.

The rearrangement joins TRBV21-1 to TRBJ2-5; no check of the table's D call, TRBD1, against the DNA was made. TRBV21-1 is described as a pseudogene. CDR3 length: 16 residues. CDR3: CASSRVGTGEKETQYF. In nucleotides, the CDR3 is TGTGCCAGCAGCCGCGTCGGGACAGGGGAAAAAGAGACCCAGTACTTC.

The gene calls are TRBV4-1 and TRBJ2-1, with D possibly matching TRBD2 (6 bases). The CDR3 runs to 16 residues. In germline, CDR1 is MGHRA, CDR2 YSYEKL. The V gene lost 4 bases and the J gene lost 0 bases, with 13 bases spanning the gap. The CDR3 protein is CASSLAGWDSYNEQFF. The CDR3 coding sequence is TGCGCCAGCAGCCTCGCGGGGTGGGACTCCTACAATGAGCAGTTCTTC.

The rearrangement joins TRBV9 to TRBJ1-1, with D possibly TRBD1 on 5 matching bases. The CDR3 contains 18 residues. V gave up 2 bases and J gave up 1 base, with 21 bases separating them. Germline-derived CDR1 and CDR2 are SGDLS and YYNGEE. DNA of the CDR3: TGTGCCAGCAGCGTGGGGACCGGGACCTTCGGCCCGAACACTGAAGCTTTCTTT. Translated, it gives CASSVGTGTFGPNTEAFF.

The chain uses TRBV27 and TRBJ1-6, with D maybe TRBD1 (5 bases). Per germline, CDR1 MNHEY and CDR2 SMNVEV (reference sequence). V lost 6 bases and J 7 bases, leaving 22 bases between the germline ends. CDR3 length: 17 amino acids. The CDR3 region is CASSSRPGRGQNSPLHF. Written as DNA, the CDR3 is TGTGCCAGCAGCTCCCGTCCTGGACGGGGCCAAAATTCACCCCTCCACTTT.

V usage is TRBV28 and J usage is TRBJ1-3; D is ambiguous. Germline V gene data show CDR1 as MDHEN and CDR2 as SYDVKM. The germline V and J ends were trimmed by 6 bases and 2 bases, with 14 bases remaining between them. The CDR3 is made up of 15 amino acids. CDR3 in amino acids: CASSPRRAAGNTIYF. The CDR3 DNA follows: TGTGCCAGCAGCCCCCGGCGGGCAGCTGGAAACACCATATATTTT.

The CDR3 nucleotides read TGTGCCAGCAGCTTGGAGGGCAGGGCCAACACTGAAGCTTTCTTT. Translated, it gives CASSLEGRANTEAFF. The chain couples TRBV5-6 to TRBJ1-1, with D possibly TRBD1 on 5 matching bases. V was cut by 0 bases and J by 2 bases, with 11 bases left in between. From germline, CDR1 is SGHDT and CDR2 YYEEEE. The CDR3 is 15 amino acids.